This TCR beta chain was profiled in a study of blood T cell repertoires in COVID-19. From germline, CDR1 is MNHEY and CDR2 SVGEGT. The CDR3 runs to 14 residues. Deletions cut 6 bases from V and 6 bases from J, with 18 bases between. This table comes from immunoSEQ multiplex PCR, and its TCRdb copy is limited to in-frame clones, with some not included. The sample consists of roughly 160,000 clones, 87% of them appearing once. The chain links TRBV6-2 or TRBV6-3 to TRBJ2-7, with D maybe TRBD1 (6 bases). The sample comprised peripheral blood. This clonotype was obtained from a woman between 70 and 85 years old with COVID-19, enrolled during active disease. The CDR3 bases are TGTGCCAGCAGCACTCCAGGGGACGGAGGCGAGCAGTACTTC. Translated: CASSTPGDGGEQYF.